This TCR beta chain was found in a study of blood T cells in healthy people across ages. Study-level points and caveats: Higher diversity and more naive CD4+ cells were features of long-lived donors, compared to aged donors.

Per-sample PBMC isolation yielded at least 7 million cells. Of note for this clonotype: Its antigen is unknown.

Alongside a J-beta primer mix, a sample-barcoded 5' primer served in a second PCR lasting about 7 to 12 cycles. From the 5' RACE reads, TCRdb called clonotypes with MiXCR, one entry per CDR3 protein. The table lists about 570,000 distinct CDR3 sequences, about 25% of them singletons. The CDR3 loop spans 13 amino acids. Trimming removed 6 bases at V and 5 bases at J, with 13 bases between. From germline, CDR1 is SGHRS and CDR2 YFSETQ. V usage is TRBV5-1 and J usage is TRBJ2-3; maybe TRBD2 (5 bases). The TCR sequence derives from a woman in her sixties or seventies in good health. The sequencing input was blood. The CDR3 bases are TGCGCCAGCAACCCGGCCGGAGGAGATACGCAGTATTTT. This sequence encodes CASNPAGGDTQYF.